The clone carrying this T cell receptor beta chain occurred a few times. These data originate in a study of blood T cell repertoires in COVID-19. Study summary: Both acute and convalescent COVID-19 samples were obtained from the United States, Italy and Spain.

Original methodology: Amplification of reference gene primers was used by the study to estimate nucleated cell counts. The protocol was immunoSEQ multiplex PCR, while the TCRdb copy is restricted to in-frame clones and leaves out a portion. That table is the source of V, J and clone size, and D and trimming were worked out from the DNA. The profile shows 110,000 or so clones, about 80% of them singletons. The CDR3 sequence is 15 residues long. Trimming removed 4 bases from V and 0 bases from J, with 13 bases in between. Per germline, CDR1 SNHLY and CDR2 FYNNEI. The TCR was taken from a woman aged 40 to 50 with acute or convalescent COVID-19. The V gene is TRBV2, the J gene TRBJ2-7; D possibly corresponds to TRBD1 (6 bases). The sequencing sample was made of peripheral blood. The chain's CDR3 is CASSAFQGISYEQYF. CDR3 nucleotide sequence: TGTGCCAGCAGTGCATTTCAGGGGATCTCCTACGAGCAGTACTTC.